This record concerns one TCR beta chain sequence. Multiplex touch-down PCR with TRB-A/B primers amplified rearranged V-D-J TRB sequences. TCRdb reanalysed the multiplex PCR reads using MiXCR and keeps one entry per CDR3 protein. The data show roughly 5,000 distinct CDR3 sequences, with 65% to 75% seen just once and roughly 8.6% held by the top ten. The template was genomic DNA from peripheral blood, not RNA. These data originate in a study of T cell repertoires in aging, cancer and after chemotherapy. Germline V gene data show CDR1 as SGHRS and CDR2 as YFSETQ. V lost 0 bases and J 4 bases, leaving 14 bases between the germline ends. The CDR3 is 15 residues long.

This receptor was obtained from a human donor with a solid tumor. The chain combines TRBV5-1 with TRBJ2-7, with D perhaps TRBD1 or TRBD2 (5 bases each). The specimen sequenced was blood. CDR3 protein: CASSLGAGAGYEQYF. As DNA, the CDR3 is TGCGCCAGCAGCTTGGGTGCCGGGGCAGGGTACGAGCAGTACTTC.